This is a list of T cell receptor beta chains from one sample in a study of shared clonotypes between healthy human individuals. Clones were sequenced by immunoSEQ multiplex PCR, and TCRdb holds only the in-frame ones, with some missing. Among approximately 530,000 clones listed, 90% to 97% were seen once. Input material: naive CD4+ T cells sorted from blood. The source is a woman between 25 and 40 years old in good health. Each CDR3 is given with its conserved first and last residue. The order of the fields is J gene, D gene, V gene, CDR3 length, clone size, CDR3 DNA, CDR3 protein. The D gene is left open where the match is weak. Not every row has a clone size; where given, it reads once, few, many or a size class.

>TRBJ2-2|TRBD1|TRBV7-8|14|-
TGTGCCAGCAGCAGACAGGGAGACACCGGGGAGCTGTTTTTT
CASSRQGDTGELFF
>TRBJ2-1|TRBD1|TRBV9|15|-
TGTGCCAGCAGCTCCGTAGGGGGCAGCTACAATGAGCAGTTCTTC
CASSSVGGSYNEQFF
>TRBJ2-3|TRBD2|TRBV7-2|13|-
TGTGCCAGCAGCACGGGACTAGAGACTACGCAGTATTTT
CASSTGLETTQYF
>TRBJ2-7|-|TRBV5-1|16|-
TGCGCCAGCAGCTTGGGAAACACTCCTTGGGCATACGAGCAGTACTTC
CASSLGNTPWAYEQYF
>TRBJ1-5|-|TRBV19|15|-
TGTGCCAGTAGGGGCAATAGCAATCTAGGCCAGCCCCAGCATTTT
CASRGNSNLGQPQHF
>TRBJ2-3|TRBD2|TRBV7-6|15|-
TGTGCCAGCAGCTTAGCGGGACTAGCCACAGATACGCAGTATTTT
CASSLAGLATDTQYF
>TRBJ1-6|-|TRBV6-5|15|-
TGTGCCAGCAGTTACTACACACAGGGCAATTCACCCCTCCACTTT
CASSYYTQGNSPLHF
>TRBJ1-3|-|TRBV4-1|16|once
TGCGCCAGCAGCCAGGATTCCGTGTACTCTGGAAACACCATATATTTT
CASSQDSVYSGNTIYF
>TRBJ2-7|TRBD2|TRBV6-4|15|-
TGTGCCAGCAGTGACTCTAGCGGGTGCCCCTACGAGCAGTACTTC
CASSDSSGCPYEQYF
>TRBJ2-1|TRBD2|TRBV27|16|once
TGTGCCAGCAGGACCGGGACTAGCACTGTAATAAATGAGCAGTTCTTC
CASRTGTSTVINEQFF
>TRBJ1-1|-|TRBV5-1|14|-
TGCGCCAGCAGCTTTGCGGGAACGGACACTGAAGCTTTCTTT
CASSFAGTDTEAFF
>TRBJ1-1|-|TRBV15|15|-
TGTGCCACCAGCACCGGGCCCCCCATGAACACTGAAGCTTTCTTT
CATSTGPPMNTEAFF
>TRBJ2-5|TRBD2|TRBV18|16|-
TGTGCCAGCTCACCCCCGGGACTAGCGGACCAAGAGACCCAGTACTTC
CASSPPGLADQETQYF
>TRBJ2-5|TRBD1|TRBV2|13|-
TGTGCCAGCCGGACCGGGACAGGGGCGACCCAGTACTTC
CASRTGTGATQYF
>TRBJ1-6|-|TRBV7-8|16|-
TGTGCCAGCAGCTTAGTAATGGCGGGGAATAATTCACCCCTCCACTTT
CASSLVMAGNNSPLHF
>TRBJ2-2|-|TRBV2|16|-
TGTGCCAGCAGTGAAGTATTAGCATCGAACACCGGGGAGCTGTTTTTT
CASSEVLASNTGELFF
>TRBJ1-5|-|TRBV6-1|16|-
TGTGCCAGCAGTGCCTGGGGCCTGGGAGGGTATCAGCCCCAGCATTTT
CASSAWGLGGYQPQHF
>TRBJ2-5|-|TRBV27|16|-
TGTGCCAGCAGTTTAAGCCGGGCCTGGGGGCAAGAGACCCAGTACTTC
CASSLSRAWGQETQYF
>TRBJ2-7|TRBD2|TRBV6-6|16|-
TGTGCCAGCAGGGACTCGGGACTAGACTCGGGCTACGAGCAGTACTTC
CASRDSGLDSGYEQYF
>TRBJ1-1|-|TRBV6-1|13|-
TGTGCCAGCAGTGACCAAGGGAACACTGAAGCTTTCTTT
CASSDQGNTEAFF
>TRBJ2-7|TRBD2|TRBV19|14|-
TGTGCCAGTAAATTTTCGAGGGAGGGCTACGAGCAGTACTTC
CASKFSREGYEQYF
>TRBJ2-5|TRBD1|TRBV2|12|-
TGTGCCAGGGCCGGGACAGGAGAGACCCAGTACTTC
CARAGTGETQYF
>TRBJ2-7|-|TRBV19|12|-
TGTGCCAGTAGTATCCAGGGCTACGAGCAGTACTTC
CASSIQGYEQYF
>TRBJ2-5|TRBD1|TRBV10-1|14|-
TGCGCCAGCAGCAGGGGACAGGGAGGAGAGACCCAGTACTTC
CASSRGQGGETQYF
>TRBJ2-5|TRBD2|TRBV6-5|16|-
TGTGCCAGCAGTTCGCGGACTAGCGGGAGATCTAGGGAGCAGTACTTC
CASSSRTSGRSREQYF
>TRBJ2-7|TRBD2|TRBV28|10|-
TGTGCCAGCTGGCGGGAGGAGCAGTACTTC
CASWREEQYF
>TRBJ2-7|-|TRBV10-1|13|-
TGCGCCAGCAGTGAGTCAGGCAGGGTCGAGCAGTACTTC
CASSESGRVEQYF
>TRBJ1-6|-|TRBV9|17|-
TGTGCCAGCAGCGGAGGAGTCCGAGACTCCTATAATTCACCCCTCCACTTT
CASSGGVRDSYNSPLHF
>TRBJ2-7|-|TRBV5-1|18|-
TGCGCCAGCAGCTACGGATCCGGGACAAGGGGGGATCCCTACGAGCAGTACTTC
CASSYGSGTRGDPYEQYF
>TRBJ2-5|-|TRBV4-1|13|-
TGCGCCAGCAGCCAAGGTGGCAGGGAGACCCAGTACTTC
CASSQGGRETQYF
>TRBJ2-7|-|TRBV2|12|few
TGTGCCAGCAGGGAAGGTTTATACGAGCAGTACTTC
CASREGLYEQYF
>TRBJ2-7|-|TRBV5-8|18|-
TGTGCCAGCAGCTTGGTCACCGAAGCGTTTTCGAAATCCTACGAGCAGTACTTC
CASSLVTEAFSKSYEQYF